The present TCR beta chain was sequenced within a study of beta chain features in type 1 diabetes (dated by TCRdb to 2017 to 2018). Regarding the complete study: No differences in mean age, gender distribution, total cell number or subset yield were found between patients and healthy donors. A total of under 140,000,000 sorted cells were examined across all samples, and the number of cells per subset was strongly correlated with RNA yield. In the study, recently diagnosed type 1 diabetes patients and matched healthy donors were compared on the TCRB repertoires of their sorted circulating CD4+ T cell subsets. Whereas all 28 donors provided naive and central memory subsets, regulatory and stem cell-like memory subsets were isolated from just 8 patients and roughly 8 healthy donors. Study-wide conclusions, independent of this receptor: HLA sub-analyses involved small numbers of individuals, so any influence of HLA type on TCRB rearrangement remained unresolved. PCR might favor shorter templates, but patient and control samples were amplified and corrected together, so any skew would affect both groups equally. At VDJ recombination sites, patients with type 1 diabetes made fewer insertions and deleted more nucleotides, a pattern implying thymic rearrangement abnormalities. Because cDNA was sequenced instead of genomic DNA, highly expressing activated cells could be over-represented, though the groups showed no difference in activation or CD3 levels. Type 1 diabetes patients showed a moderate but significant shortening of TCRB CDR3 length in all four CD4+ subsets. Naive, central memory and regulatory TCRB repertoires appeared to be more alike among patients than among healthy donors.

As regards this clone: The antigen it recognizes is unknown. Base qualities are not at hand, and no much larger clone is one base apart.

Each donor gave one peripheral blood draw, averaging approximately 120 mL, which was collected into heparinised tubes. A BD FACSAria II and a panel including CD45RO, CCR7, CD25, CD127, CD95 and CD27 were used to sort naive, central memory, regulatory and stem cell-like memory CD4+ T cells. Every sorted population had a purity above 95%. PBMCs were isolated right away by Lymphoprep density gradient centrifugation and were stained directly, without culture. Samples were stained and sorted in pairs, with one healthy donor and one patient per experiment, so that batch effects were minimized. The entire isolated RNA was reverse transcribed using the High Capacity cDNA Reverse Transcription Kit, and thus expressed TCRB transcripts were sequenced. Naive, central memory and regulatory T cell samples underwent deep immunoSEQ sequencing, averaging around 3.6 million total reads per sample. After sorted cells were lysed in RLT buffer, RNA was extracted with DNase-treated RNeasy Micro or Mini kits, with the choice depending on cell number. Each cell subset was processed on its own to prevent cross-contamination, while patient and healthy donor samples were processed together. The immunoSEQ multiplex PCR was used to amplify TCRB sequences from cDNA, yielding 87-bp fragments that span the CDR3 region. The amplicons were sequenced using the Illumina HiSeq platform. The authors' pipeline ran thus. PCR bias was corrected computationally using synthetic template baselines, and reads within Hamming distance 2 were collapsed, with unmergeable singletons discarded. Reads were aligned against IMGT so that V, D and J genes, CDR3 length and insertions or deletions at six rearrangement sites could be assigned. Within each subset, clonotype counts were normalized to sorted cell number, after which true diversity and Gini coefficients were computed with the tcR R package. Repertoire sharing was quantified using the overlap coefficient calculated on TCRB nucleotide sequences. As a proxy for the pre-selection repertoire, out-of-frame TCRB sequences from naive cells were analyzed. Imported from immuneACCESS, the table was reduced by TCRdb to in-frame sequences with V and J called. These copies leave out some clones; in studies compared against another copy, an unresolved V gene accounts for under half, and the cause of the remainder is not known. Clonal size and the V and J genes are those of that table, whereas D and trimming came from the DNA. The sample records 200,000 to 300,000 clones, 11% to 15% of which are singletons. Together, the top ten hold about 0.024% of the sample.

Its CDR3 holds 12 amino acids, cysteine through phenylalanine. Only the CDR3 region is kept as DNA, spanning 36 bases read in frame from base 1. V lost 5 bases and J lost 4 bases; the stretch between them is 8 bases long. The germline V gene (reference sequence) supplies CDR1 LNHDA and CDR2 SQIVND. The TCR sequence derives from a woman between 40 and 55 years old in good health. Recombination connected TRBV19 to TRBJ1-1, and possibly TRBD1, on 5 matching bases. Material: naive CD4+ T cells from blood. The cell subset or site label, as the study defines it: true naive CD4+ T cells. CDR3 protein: CASSGRATEAFF. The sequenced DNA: TGTGCCAGTAGTGGCAGGGCCACTGAAGCTTTCTTT.